This T cell receptor beta chain comes out of a study of a mutant IDH1 vaccine in newly diagnosed glioma. This table comes from immunoSEQ multiplex PCR, and its TCRdb copy is limited to in-frame clones, with some not included. The sample has about 88,000 clones, roughly 82% seen once. Described time point: baseline, week 1 (first vaccination visit). The sample's treatment: pre-vaccination baseline after standard-of-care therapy. The material sequenced was PBMCs, taken from a glioma patient treated with radiotherapy, temozolomide or both. This clonotype originated in a middle-aged man with glioma. Some clones in this sample may be carry-over from other donors' samples.

The CDR3 loop is CASSPDLGVEQYF. DNA for the CDR3: TGTGCCAGCAGCCCCGACCTGGGTGTCGAGCAGTACTTC. The J gene is TRBJ2-7, the V gene TRBV11-2, with D unclear. V shed 5 bases and J shed 6 bases, with 14 bases lying between them. Germline values: CDR1 SGHAT, CDR2 FQNNGV. The CDR3 contains 13 residues.